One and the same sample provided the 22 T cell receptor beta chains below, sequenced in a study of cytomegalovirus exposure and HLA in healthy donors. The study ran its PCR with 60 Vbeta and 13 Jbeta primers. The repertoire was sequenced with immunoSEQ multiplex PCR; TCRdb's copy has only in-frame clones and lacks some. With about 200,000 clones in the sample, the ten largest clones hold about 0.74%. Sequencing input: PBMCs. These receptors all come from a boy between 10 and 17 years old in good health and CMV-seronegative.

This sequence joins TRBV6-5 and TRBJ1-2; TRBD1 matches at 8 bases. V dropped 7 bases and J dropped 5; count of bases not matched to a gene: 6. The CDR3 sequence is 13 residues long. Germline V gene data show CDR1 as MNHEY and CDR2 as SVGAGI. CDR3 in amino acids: CASTQGGSYGYTF. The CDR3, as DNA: TGTGCCAGCACACAGGGGGGTAGTTATGGCTACACCTTC.

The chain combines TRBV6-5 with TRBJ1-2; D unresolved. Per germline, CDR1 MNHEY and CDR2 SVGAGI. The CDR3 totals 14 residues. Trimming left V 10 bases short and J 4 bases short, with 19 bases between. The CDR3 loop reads CATSYGSGSYGYTF. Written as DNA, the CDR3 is TGTGCCACCTCATATGGTTCAGGTAGCTATGGCTACACCTTC.

The CDR3: CASRPGQLNTEAFF. CDR3 DNA: TGTGCCAGCAGACCAGGACAGTTAAACACTGAAGCTTTCTTT. The chain is built from TRBV27 and TRBJ1-1, with D maybe TRBD1 (6 bases). The ends were cut back, 6 bases at V and 2 bases at J, with 13 bases in the middle. CDR3 size: 14 residues. The germline V gene encodes CDR1 MNHEY and CDR2 SMNVEV (reference sequence).

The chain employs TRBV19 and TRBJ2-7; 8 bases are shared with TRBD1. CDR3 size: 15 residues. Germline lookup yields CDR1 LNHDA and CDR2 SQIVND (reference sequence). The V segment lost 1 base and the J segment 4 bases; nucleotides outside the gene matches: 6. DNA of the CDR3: TGTGCCAGTAGTATAGGGACAGGGCTTACTTACGAGCAGTACTTC. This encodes CASSIGTGLTYEQYF.

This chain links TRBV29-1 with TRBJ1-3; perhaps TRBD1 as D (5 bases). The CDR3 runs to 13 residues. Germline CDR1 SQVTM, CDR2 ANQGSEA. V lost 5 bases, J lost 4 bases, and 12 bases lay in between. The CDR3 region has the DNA TGCAGCGTTCTTACGGGGGTGGGAAACACCATATATTTT. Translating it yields CSVLTGVGNTIYF. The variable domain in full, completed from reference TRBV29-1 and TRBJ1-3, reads SAVISQKPSRDICQRGTSLTIQCQVDSQVTMMFWYRQQPGQSLTLIATANQGSEATYESGFVIDKFPISRPNLTFSTLTVSNMSPEDSSIYLCSVLTGVGNTIYFGEGSWLTVV.

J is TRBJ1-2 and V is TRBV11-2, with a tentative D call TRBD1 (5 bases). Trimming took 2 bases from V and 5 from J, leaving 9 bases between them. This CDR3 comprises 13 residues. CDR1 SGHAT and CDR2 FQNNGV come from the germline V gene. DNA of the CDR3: TGTGCCAGCAGCTTATTCGGGGGTTATGGCTACACCTTC. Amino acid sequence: CASSLFGGYGYTF.

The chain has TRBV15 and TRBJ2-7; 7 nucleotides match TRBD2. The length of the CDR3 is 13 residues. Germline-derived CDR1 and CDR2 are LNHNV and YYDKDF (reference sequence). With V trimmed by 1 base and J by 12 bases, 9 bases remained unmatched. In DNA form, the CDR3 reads TGTGCCACCAGCAGAGTCCCCCGGGGGGATCTGTACTTC. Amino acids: CATSRVPRGDLYF.

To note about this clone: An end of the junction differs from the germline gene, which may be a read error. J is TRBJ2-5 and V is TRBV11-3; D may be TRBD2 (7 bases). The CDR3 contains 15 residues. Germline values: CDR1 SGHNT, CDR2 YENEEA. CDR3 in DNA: TGTGCCAGCAGCCAACGGGGGGACAAGCAAGGGACCCAGTACTTC. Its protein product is CASSQRGDKQGTQYF.

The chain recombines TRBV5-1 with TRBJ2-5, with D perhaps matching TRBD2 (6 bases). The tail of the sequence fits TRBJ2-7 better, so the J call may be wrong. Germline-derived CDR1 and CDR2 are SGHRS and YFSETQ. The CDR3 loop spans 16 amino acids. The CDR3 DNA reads TGCGCCAGCAGCTTTGGGAGGTTACCAGAAGGCTACGAGCAGTACTTC. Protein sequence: CASSFGRLPEGYEQYF.

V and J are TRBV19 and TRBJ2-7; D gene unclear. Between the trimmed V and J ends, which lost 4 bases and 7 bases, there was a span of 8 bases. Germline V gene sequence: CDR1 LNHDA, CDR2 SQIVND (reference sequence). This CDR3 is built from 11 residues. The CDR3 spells CASSSLSEQYF. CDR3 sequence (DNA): TGTGCCAGTAGTAGTTTGTCGGAGCAGTACTTC.

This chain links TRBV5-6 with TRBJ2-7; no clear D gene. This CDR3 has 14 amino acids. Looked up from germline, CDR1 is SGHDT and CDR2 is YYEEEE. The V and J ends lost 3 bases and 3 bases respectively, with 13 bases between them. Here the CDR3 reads CASSSNREIYEQYF. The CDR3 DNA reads TGTGCCAGCAGCTCCAACAGAGAGATCTACGAGCAGTACTTC.

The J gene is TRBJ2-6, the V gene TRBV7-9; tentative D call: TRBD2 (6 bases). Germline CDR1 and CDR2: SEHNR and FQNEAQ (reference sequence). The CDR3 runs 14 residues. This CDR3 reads CATGGVSGANVLTF. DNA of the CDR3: TGTGCGACGGGCGGGGTTTCTGGGGCCAACGTCCTGACTTTC.

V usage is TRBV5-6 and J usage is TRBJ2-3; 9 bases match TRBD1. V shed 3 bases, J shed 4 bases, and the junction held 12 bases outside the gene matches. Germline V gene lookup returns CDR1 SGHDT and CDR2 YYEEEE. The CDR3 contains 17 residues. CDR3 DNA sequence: TGTGCCAGCAGCTCAGACGCCGGGACAGGGCTAGCAGATACGCAGTATTTT. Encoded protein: CASSSDAGTGLADTQYF.

The CDR3 DNA follows: TGCGCCAGCAGGTGGGACAGGGAGGACTCCTATAATTCACCCCTCCACTTT. Translated, it gives CASRWDREDSYNSPLHF. This chain joins TRBV5-1 and TRBJ1-6; 9 nucleotides match TRBD1. Germline V gives CDR1 SGHRS, CDR2 YFSETQ. V lost 5 bases, J lost 0 bases, and 6 bases stayed unmatched. The CDR3 contains 17 residues.

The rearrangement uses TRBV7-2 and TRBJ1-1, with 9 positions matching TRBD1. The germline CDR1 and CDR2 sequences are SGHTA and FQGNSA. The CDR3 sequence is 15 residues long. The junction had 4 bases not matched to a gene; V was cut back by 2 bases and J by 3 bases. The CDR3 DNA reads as TGTGCCAGCAGCTTAAACGACAGGGGGTACACTGAAGCTTTCTTT. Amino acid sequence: CASSLNDRGYTEAFF.

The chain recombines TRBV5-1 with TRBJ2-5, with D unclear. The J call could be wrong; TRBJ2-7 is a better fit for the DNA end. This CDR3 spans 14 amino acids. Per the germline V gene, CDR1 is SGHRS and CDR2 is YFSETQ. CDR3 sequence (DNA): TGCGCCAGCGAGCCAGGCCGCCGGTCCTACGAGCAGTACTTC. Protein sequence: CASEPGRRSYEQYF.

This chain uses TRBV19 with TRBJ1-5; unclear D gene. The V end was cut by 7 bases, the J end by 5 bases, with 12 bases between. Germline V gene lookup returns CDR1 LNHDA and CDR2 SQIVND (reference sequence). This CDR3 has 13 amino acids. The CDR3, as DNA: TGTGCCAGTACTCTCTCGGGGTATCAGCCCCAGCATTTT. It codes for CASTLSGYQPQHF.

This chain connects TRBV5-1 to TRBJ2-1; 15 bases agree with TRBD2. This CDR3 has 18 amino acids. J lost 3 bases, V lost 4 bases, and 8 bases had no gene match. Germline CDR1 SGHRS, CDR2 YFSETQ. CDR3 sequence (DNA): TGCGCCAGCAGCCTAATAGCGGGACTAGCGGGGGGCTACAATGAGCAGTTCTTC. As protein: CASSLIAGLAGGYNEQFF.

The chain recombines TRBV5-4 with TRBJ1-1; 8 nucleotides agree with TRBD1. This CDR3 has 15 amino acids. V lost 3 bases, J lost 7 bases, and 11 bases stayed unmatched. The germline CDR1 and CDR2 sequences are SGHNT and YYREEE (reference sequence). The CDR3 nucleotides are TGTGCCAGCAGCTCCCCGCCAGGGGGCGCGGGTGAAGCTTTCTTT. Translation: CASSSPPGGAGEAFF.

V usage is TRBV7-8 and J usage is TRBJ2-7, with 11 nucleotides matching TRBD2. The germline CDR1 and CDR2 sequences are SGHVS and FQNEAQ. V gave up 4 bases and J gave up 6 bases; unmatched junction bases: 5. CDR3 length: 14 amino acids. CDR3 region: CASSSIAGGSEQYF. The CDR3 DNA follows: TGTGCCAGCAGCTCTATAGCGGGGGGGTCCGAGCAGTACTTC.

CDR3 nucleotides: TGCGCCAGCAGCTTGGGCGAGGGGGCAGTCAAAGAGACCCAGTACTTC. Residues: CASSLGEGAVKETQYF. The gene calls are TRBV5-1 and TRBJ2-5, with 7 bases matching TRBD1. The ends lost 0 bases at V and 3 bases at J; junction bases unmatched: 8. The germline CDR1 and CDR2 sequences are SGHRS and YFSETQ. CDR3 length equals 16 residues.

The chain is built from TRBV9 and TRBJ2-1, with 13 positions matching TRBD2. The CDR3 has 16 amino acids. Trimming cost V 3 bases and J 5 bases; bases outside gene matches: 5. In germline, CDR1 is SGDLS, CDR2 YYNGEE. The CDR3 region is CASSGTGTSGDNEQFF. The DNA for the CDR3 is TGTGCCAGCAGCGGTACCGGGACTAGCGGGGACAATGAGCAGTTCTTC.